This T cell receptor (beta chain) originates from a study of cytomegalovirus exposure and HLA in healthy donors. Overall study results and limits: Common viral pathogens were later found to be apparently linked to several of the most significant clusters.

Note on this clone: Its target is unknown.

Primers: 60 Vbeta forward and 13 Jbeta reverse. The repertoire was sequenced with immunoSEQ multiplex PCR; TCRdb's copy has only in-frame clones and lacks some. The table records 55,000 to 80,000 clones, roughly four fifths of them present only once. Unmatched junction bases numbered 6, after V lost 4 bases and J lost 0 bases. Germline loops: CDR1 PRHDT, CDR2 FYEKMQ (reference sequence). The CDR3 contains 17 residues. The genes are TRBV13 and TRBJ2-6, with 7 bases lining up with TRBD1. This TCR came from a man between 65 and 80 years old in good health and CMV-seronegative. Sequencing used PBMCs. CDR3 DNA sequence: TGTGCCAGCAGCTCCCGGACAGGCAGCTCTGGGGCCAACGTCCTGACTTTC. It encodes CASSSRTGSSGANVLTF.